The rows below give T cell receptor beta chains drawn from one sample of a study of cytomegalovirus exposure and HLA in healthy donors. Some clones are missing from TCRdb's copy, which holds only in-frame ones; the method was immunoSEQ multiplex PCR. The data show over 95,000 clones, about three quarters seen once. The sample taken for sequencing was PBMCs. The receptors shown here come from a female donor in good health and CMV-seronegative. CDR3s include the opening cysteine and the closing phenylalanine or tryptophan. D genes are given only for firm matches. Clone size, where shown, is once, few, many, or a class for clones that have expanded.

D: TRBD2
V: TRBV27
J: TRBJ2-7
size: NA
CDR3: CASSPGTRSLISHEQYF
DNA: TGTGCCAGCAGCCCCGGGACTAGGTCCCTCATTTCCCACGAGCAGTACTTC

D: TRBD1
V: TRBV9
J: TRBJ2-7
size: NA
CDR3: CASSVGTASYEQYF
DNA: TGTGCCAGCAGCGTCGGGACAGCATCCTACGAGCAGTACTTC

D: NA
V: TRBV29-1
J: TRBJ2-7
size: NA
CDR3: CSILSGTTYEQYF
DNA: TGCAGCATCCTCTCCGGGACAACTTACGAGCAGTACTTC

D: NA
V: TRBV7-9
J: TRBJ1-2
size: NA
CDR3: CASSPSGSNYGYTF
DNA: TGTGCCAGCAGCCCATCCGGGAGTAACTATGGCTACACCTTC

D: TRBD1
V: TRBV23-1
J: TRBJ1-1
size: NA
CDR3: CASSQRSGQGAQRFGIEAFF
DNA: TGCGCCAGCAGTCAAAGGTCGGGACAGGGGGCCCAACGATTTGGGATTGAAGCTTTCTTT

D: NA
V: TRBV7-8
J: TRBJ2-7
size: NA
CDR3: CASSRGADPYEQYF
DNA: TGTGCCTCCTCCAGGGGGGCGGATCCCTACGAGCAGTACTTC

D: TRBD2
V: TRBV13
J: TRBJ2-1
size: once
CDR3: CASSLRRGGLRNEQFF
DNA: TGTGCCAGCAGCTTAAGACGGGGGGGCCTTCGGAATGAGCAGTTCTTC

D: TRBD2
V: TRBV30
J: TRBJ2-1
size: NA
CDR3: CASRGNYNEQFF
DNA: TGTGCCTCGCGGGGGAACTACAATGAGCAGTTCTTC

D: NA
V: TRBV10-2
J: TRBJ1-5
size: NA
CDR3: CASSELGRVGNQPQHF
DNA: TGCGCCAGCAGTGAGCTCGGCAGGGTGGGCAATCAGCCCCAGCATTTT

D: TRBD1
V: TRBV19
J: TRBJ1-1
size: NA
CDR3: CASSIRTGPGEAFF
DNA: TGTGCCAGTAGTATTCGGACAGGGCCAGGGGAAGCTTTCTTT

D: TRBD1
V: TRBV7-9
J: TRBJ1-4
size: NA
CDR3: CASAQGATNEKLFF
DNA: TGTGCCAGCGCCCAGGGGGCTACTAATGAAAAACTGTTTTTT

D: TRBD2
V: TRBV7-6
J: TRBJ2-3
size: NA
CDR3: CASSLGSGGAYDTQYF
DNA: TGTGCCAGCAGCTTAGGTAGCGGGGGGGCATACGATACGCAGTATTTT

D: TRBD1
V: TRBV4-3
J: TRBJ2-5
size: NA
CDR3: CASSPGQGETQYF
DNA: TGCGCCAGCAGCCCGGGACAGGGAGAGACCCAGTACTTC

D: NA
V: TRBV7-9
J: TRBJ1-6
size: NA
CDR3: CASSPWGPGRSYNSPLHF
DNA: TGTGCCAGCAGCCCTTGGGGGCCTGGAAGGTCCTATAATTCACCCCTCCACTTT

D: NA
V: TRBV27
J: TRBJ1-2
size: NA
CDR3: CASSLGHRSFGGYTF
DNA: TGTGCCAGCAGTTTAGGTCACAGGTCCTTTGGGGGCTACACCTTC

D: TRBD1
V: TRBV6-1
J: TRBJ1-2
size: NA
CDR3: CASRTGQLYGYTF
DNA: TGTGCCAGCAGAACGGGACAGCTCTATGGCTACACCTTC

D: NA
V: TRBV5-4
J: TRBJ1-6
size: NA
CDR3: CASSLSANPSLPGSPLHF
DNA: TGTGCCAGCAGCTTGTCGGCCAATCCCTCCTTGCCGGGGTCACCCCTCCACTTT

D: TRBD1
V: TRBV6-4
J: TRBJ1-5
size: NA
CDR3: CASRVDRGVTLGQANQPQHF
DNA: TGTGCCAGCAGGGTGGACAGGGGAGTCACGTTAGGGCAGGCCAATCAGCCCCAGCATTTT

D: TRBD2
V: TRBV27
J: TRBJ2-7
size: once
CDR3: CASSWAGGQAPYEQYF
DNA: TGTGCCAGCAGTTGGGCGGGGGGACAAGCACCTTACGAGCAGTACTTC

D: TRBD1
V: TRBV13
J: TRBJ1-2
size: NA
CDR3: CASSLVVGTGSEANYGYTF
DNA: TGTGCCAGCAGCTTAGTAGTCGGGACAGGGAGTGAAGCTAACTATGGCTACACCTTC

D: TRBD1
V: TRBV7-6
J: TRBJ1-6
size: NA
CDR3: CASSPDRVNSPLHF
DNA: TGTGCCAGCAGCCCGGACAGGGTTAATTCACCCCTCCACTTT

D: TRBD1
V: TRBV19
J: TRBJ2-7
size: NA
CDR3: CASSPRIPAETGIYEQYF
DNA: TGTGCCAGTAGTCCCCGAATCCCTGCGGAGACAGGGATCTACGAGCAGTACTTC

D: NA
V: TRBV27
J: TRBJ1-2
size: NA
CDR3: CASSFTRGYGYTF
DNA: TGTGCCAGCAGTTTCACCAGGGGCTATGGCTACACCTTC

D: NA
V: TRBV5-4
J: TRBJ2-7
size: once
CDR3: CASSLKRGEGEQYF
DNA: TGTGCCAGCAGCTTGAAACGGGGAGAGGGCGAGCAGTACTTC

D: NA
V: TRBV7-9
J: TRBJ1-1
size: NA
CDR3: CASSLGVRQDDTEAFF
DNA: TGTGCCAGCAGCTTAGGAGTCCGACAGGACGACACTGAAGCTTTCTTT

D: TRBD2
V: TRBV6-4
J: TRBJ2-3
size: NA
CDR3: CASSERAAGGTDTQYF
DNA: TGTGCCAGCAGTGAACGGGCGGCGGGGGGGACAGATACGCAGTATTTT

D: NA
V: TRBV27
J: TRBJ2-1
size: NA
CDR3: CASSPNSGTYNEQFF
DNA: TGTGCCAGCAGTCCTAATAGCGGAACCTACAATGAGCAGTTCTTC

D: TRBD2
V: TRBV7-9
J: TRBJ2-5
size: NA
CDR3: CASSPDGTSQETQYF
DNA: TGTGCCAGCAGCCCGGACGGGACTAGTCAAGAGACCCAGTACTTC

D: NA
V: TRBV6-1
J: TRBJ1-6
size: NA
CDR3: CASTKEERSPLHF
DNA: TGTGCCAGCACCAAGGAGGAGCGATCACCCCTCCACTTT

D: TRBD2
V: TRBV4-3
J: TRBJ2-7
size: once
CDR3: CASSPARRGEQYF
DNA: TGCGCCAGCAGCCCCGCCAGGCGGGGGGAGCAGTACTTC

D: TRBD1
V: TRBV19
J: TRBJ2-6
size: few
CDR3: CASSKGTAGANVLTF
DNA: TGTGCCAGTAGTAAGGGGACAGCCGGGGCCAACGTCCTGACTTTC

D: NA
V: TRBV30
J: TRBJ2-7
size: NA
CDR3: CAWRTGSEQYF
DNA: TGTGCCTGGAGAACCGGGTCCGAGCAGTACTTC

D: TRBD2
V: TRBV2
J: TRBJ2-3
size: NA
CDR3: CASSGGTSGREDTQYF
DNA: TGTGCCAGCAGTGGGGGGACTAGCGGGCGGGAAGATACGCAGTATTTT

D: TRBD1
V: TRBV12-5
J: TRBJ2-4
size: NA
CDR3: CASGLRNGTAPAKNIQYF
DNA: TGTGCTAGTGGTTTGCGTAACGGGACAGCCCCAGCCAAAAACATTCAGTACTTC

D: TRBD1
V: TRBV5-1
J: TRBJ1-3
size: NA
CDR3: CASSLGAGQGDTIYF
DNA: TGCGCCAGCAGCTTGGGGGCAGGCCAGGGGGACACCATATATTTT

D: NA
V: TRBV6-6
J: TRBJ2-7
size: NA
CDR3: CASSLSAGAYEQYF
DNA: TGTGCCAGCAGCCTCTCTGCGGGGGCTTACGAGCAGTACTTC

D: NA
V: TRBV9
J: TRBJ2-7
size: NA
CDR3: CASSVDFLGEQYF
DNA: TGTGCCAGCAGCGTAGATTTCCTAGGCGAGCAGTACTTC

D: TRBD2
V: TRBV5-1
J: TRBJ2-5
size: few
CDR3: CASSLGLAGQETQYF
DNA: TGCGCCAGCAGCTTGGGGTTAGCGGGGCAAGAGACCCAGTACTTC

D: TRBD1
V: TRBV7-9
J: TRBJ1-2
size: few
CDR3: CASRTGSGTDGPYGYTF
DNA: TGTGCCAGCAGGACAGGGTCCGGGACAGATGGTCCTTATGGCTACACCTTC

D: NA
V: TRBV7-2
J: TRBJ2-1
size: once
CDR3: CASSPSTPYTTIYNEQFF
DNA: TGTGCCAGCAGCCCATCAACCCCCTACACGACTATCTACAATGAGCAGTTCTTC

D: TRBD1
V: TRBV12-5
J: TRBJ1-2
size: NA
CDR3: CASGLTTGGASVGYTF
DNA: TGTGCTAGTGGTTTGACGACAGGGGGCGCATCGGTAGGCTACACCTTC

D: TRBD1
V: TRBV4-1
J: TRBJ2-7
size: NA
CDR3: CASSQWGRGPSYEQYF
DNA: TGCGCCAGCAGCCAATGGGGCAGGGGGCCTTCCTACGAGCAGTACTTC

D: NA
V: TRBV6-1
J: TRBJ1-3
size: once
CDR3: CASITGAGNTIYF
DNA: TGTGCCAGCATCACGGGGGCTGGAAACACCATATATTTT

D: NA
V: TRBV19
J: TRBJ2-7
size: NA
CDR3: CASRAVGGHEQYF
DNA: TGTGCCAGTAGGGCCGTAGGAGGCCACGAGCAGTACTTC

D: NA
V: TRBV30
J: TRBJ2-7
size: NA
CDR3: CAWSASVPYEQYF
DNA: TGTGCCTGGAGTGCTAGCGTACCCTACGAGCAGTACTTC

D: TRBD1
V: TRBV6-5
J: TRBJ2-7
size: NA
CDR3: CASSQQGGPSYEQYF
DNA: TGTGCCAGCAGTCAACAAGGGGGCCCCTCCTACGAGCAGTACTTC

D: TRBD2
V: TRBV6-1
J: TRBJ2-3
size: few
CDR3: CASSELIAGGPQYF
DNA: TGTGCCAGCAGTGAACTAATAGCGGGGGGGCCGCAGTATTTT

D: TRBD2
V: TRBV7-9
J: TRBJ2-3
size: NA
CDR3: CASSPYSGGGVDTQYF
DNA: TGTGCCAGCAGCCCATATAGCGGGGGAGGTGTAGATACGCAGTATTTT

D: NA
V: TRBV7-9
J: TRBJ2-2
size: NA
CDR3: CASSLTGTGELFF
DNA: TGTGCCAGCAGCTTGACAGGCACGGGGGAGCTGTTTTTT

D: TRBD2
V: TRBV30
J: TRBJ2-5
size: NA
CDR3: CAWTWGGLAGDQETQYF
DNA: TGTGCCTGGACCTGGGGGGGGCTAGCGGGGGACCAAGAGACCCAGTACTTC

D: TRBD1
V: TRBV27
J: TRBJ1-2
size: NA
CDR3: CASRPGTVGPRWYGYTF
DNA: TGTGCCAGCAGGCCCGGGACAGTTGGACCCCGCTGGTATGGCTACACCTTC

D: NA
V: TRBV7-8
J: TRBJ1-3
size: NA
CDR3: CASSQTRLLEGSGNTIYF
DNA: TGTGCCAGCAGCCAAACTCGCCTCTTGGAGGGCTCTGGAAACACCATATATTTT

D: NA
V: TRBV7-8
J: TRBJ2-3
size: NA
CDR3: CASSLATVTDTQYF
DNA: TGTGCCAGCAGCTTAGCGACAGTCACAGATACGCAGTATTTT

D: NA
V: TRBV12-5
J: TRBJ2-7
size: NA
CDR3: CASARRGCEQYF
DNA: TGTGCTAGTGCCCGAAGAGGGTGCGAGCAGTACTTC

D: TRBD2
V: TRBV7-3
J: TRBJ2-3
size: NA
CDR3: CASSRRGGESTDTQYF
DNA: TGTGCCAGCAGCCGCCGGGGGGGGGAGAGCACAGATACGCAGTATTTT

D: TRBD2
V: TRBV5-4
J: TRBJ2-5
size: once
CDR3: CASSDGGGGEGETQYF
DNA: TGTGCCAGCTCGGACGGTGGGGGGGGAGAGGGGGAGACCCAGTACTTC

D: TRBD2
V: TRBV2
J: TRBJ2-5
size: NA
CDR3: CASSFSGGAKFRETQYF
DNA: TGTGCCAGCAGTTTCTCCGGGGGGGCCAAATTCAGGGAGACCCAGTACTTC

D: TRBD1
V: TRBV5-1
J: TRBJ2-5
size: once
CDR3: CASKVPRTGGSGETQYF
DNA: TGCGCCAGCAAGGTCCCTCGGACAGGGGGCTCTGGGGAGACCCAGTACTTC